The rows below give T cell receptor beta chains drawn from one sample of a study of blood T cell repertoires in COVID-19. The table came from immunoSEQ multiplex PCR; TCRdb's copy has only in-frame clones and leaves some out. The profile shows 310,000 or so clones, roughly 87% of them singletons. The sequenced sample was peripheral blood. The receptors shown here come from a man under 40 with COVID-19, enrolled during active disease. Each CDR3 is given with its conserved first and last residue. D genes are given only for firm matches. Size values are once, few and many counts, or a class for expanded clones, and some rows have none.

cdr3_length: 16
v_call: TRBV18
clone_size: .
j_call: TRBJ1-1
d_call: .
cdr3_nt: TGTGCCAGCTCACCCCCGGCAGGCGTTATGAACACTGAAGCTTTCTTT
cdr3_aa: CASSPPAGVMNTEAFF

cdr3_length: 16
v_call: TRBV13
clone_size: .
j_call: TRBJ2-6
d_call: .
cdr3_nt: TGTGCCAGCAGCTTCTTAGGGGCAGATGGGGCCAACGTCCTGACTTTC
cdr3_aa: CASSFLGADGANVLTF

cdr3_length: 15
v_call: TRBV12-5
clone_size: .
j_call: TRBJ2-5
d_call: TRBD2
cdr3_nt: TGTGCTAGTGGTTCAGATAGCGGGGGGGAAGAGACCCAGTACTTC
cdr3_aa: CASGSDSGGEETQYF

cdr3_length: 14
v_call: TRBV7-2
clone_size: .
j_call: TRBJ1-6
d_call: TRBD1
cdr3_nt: TGTGCCAGCAGCTCCGACAGGGGGCCCTCACCCCTCCACTTT
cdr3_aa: CASSSDRGPSPLHF

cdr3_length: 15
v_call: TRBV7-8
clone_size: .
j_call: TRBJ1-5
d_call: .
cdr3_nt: TGTGCCAGCAGCCCCACGCCGGGATTCAATCAGCCCCAGCATTTT
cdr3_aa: CASSPTPGFNQPQHF

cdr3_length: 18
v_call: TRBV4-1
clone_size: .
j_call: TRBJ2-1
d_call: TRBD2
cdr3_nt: TGCGCCAGCAGCCTGGGACTAGCGGGCCTCCTCCGCGTTGTTGAGCAGTTCTTC
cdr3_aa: CASSLGLAGLLRVVEQFF

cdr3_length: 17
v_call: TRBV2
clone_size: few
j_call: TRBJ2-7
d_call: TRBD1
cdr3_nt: TGTGCCAGCAGCCGATGGTTGGGACAGGGAGCCCCCTACGAGCAGTACTTC
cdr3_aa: CASSRWLGQGAPYEQYF

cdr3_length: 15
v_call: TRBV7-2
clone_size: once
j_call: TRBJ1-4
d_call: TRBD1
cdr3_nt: TGTGCCAGCAGCTTGGTACAGGGGGCGGGGGAAAAACTGTTTTTT
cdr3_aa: CASSLVQGAGEKLFF

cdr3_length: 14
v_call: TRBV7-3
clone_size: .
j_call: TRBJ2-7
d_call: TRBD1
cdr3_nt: TGTGCCAGCAGCTTAGGGACAGGAAATTACGAGCAGTACTTC
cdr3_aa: CASSLGTGNYEQYF

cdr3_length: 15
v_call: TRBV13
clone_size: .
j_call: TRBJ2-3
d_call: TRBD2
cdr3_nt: TGTGCCAGCAGCCGGACTAGCGCCAGCACAGATACGCAGTATTTT
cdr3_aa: CASSRTSASTDTQYF

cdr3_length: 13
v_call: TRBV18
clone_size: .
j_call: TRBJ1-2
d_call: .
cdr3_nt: TGTGCCAGCTCACAGACAGAGCTCTATGGCTACACCTTC
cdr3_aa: CASSQTELYGYTF

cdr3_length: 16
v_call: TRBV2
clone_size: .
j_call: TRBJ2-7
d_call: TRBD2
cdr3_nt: TGTGCCAGCTTATCCGGGACTAGCGGGAGGGAGTACGAGCAGTACTTC
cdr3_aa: CASLSGTSGREYEQYF

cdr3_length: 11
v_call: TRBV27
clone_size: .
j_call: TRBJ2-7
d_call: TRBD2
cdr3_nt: TGTGCCAGCACCGGGGGGGCCGAGCAGTACTTC
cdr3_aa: CASTGGAEQYF

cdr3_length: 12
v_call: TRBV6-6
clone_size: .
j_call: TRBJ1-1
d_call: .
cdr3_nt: TGTGCCAGCAGTTACCTTCTCACTGAAGCTTTCTTT
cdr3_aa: CASSYLLTEAFF

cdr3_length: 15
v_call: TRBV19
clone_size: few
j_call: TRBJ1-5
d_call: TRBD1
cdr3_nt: TGTGCCAGTAGTATCAGACAGGGATACAATCAGCCCCAGCATTTT
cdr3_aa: CASSIRQGYNQPQHF

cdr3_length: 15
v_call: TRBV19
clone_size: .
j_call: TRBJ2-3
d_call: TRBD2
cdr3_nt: TGTGCCAGTAGCAGTATAGCGGGGAGCACAGATACGCAGTATTTT
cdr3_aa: CASSSIAGSTDTQYF

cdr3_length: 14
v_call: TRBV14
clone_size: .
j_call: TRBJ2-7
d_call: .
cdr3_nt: TGTGCCAGCAGCCAAGTTAATGGCCCCCGCGAGCAGTACTTC
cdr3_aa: CASSQVNGPREQYF

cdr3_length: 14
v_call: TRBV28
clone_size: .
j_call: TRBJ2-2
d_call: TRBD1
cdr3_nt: TGTGCCAGCAGCGGACAGGGAAACACCGGGGAGCTGTTTTTT
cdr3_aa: CASSGQGNTGELFF

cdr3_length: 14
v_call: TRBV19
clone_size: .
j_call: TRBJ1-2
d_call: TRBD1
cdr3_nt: TGTGCCAGTAGTGCCTCCAACAGGGGGCAAGGCTACACCTTC
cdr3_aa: CASSASNRGQGYTF

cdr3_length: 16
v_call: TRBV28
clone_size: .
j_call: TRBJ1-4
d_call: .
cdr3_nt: TGTGCCAGCAGTTCACTCGACCAGGATGTTAATGAAAAACTGTTTTTT
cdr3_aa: CASSSLDQDVNEKLFF

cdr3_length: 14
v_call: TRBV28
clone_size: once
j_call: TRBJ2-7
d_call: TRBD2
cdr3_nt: TGTGCCAGCAGCTTAGCGGGAGGGGTCTACGAGCAGTACTTC
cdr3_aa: CASSLAGGVYEQYF

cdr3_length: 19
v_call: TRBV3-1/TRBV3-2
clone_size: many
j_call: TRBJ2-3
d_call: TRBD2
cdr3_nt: TGTGCCAGCAGCCAAGTTATCCTAGCGGGGGCTAGGGGGACAGATACGCAGTATTTT
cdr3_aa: CASSQVILAGARGTDTQYF

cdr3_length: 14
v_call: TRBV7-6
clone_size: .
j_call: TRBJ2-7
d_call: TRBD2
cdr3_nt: TGTGCCAGCAGCTTAGCCCACGGGGGGTACGAGCAGTACTTC
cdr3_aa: CASSLAHGGYEQYF

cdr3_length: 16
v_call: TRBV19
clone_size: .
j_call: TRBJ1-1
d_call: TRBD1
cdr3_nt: TGTGCCAGTAGTCCGCTGGGACAGGGCGTACCCCATGAAGCTTTCTTT
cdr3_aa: CASSPLGQGVPHEAFF

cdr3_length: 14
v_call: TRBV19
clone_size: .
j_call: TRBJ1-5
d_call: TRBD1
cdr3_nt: TGTGCCAGTAAGGGACAGGGGGACAGTCAGCCCCAGCATTTT
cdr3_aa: CASKGQGDSQPQHF

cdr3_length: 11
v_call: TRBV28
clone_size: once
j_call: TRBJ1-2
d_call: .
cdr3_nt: TGTGCCAGCAGTCTAGAGGGGGAGAAGAGATTC
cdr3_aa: CASSLEGEKRF

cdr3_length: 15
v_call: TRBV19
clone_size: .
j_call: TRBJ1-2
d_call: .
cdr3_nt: TGTGCCAGTAGTATGGGCCAGGGGCGTAGCTATGGCTACACCTTC
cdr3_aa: CASSMGQGRSYGYTF

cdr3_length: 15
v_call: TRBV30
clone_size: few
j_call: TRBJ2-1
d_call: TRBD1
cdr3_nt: TGTGCCTGGAGTGTGACAGGGGCAGGGAGGAATGAGCAGTTCTTC
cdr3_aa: CAWSVTGAGRNEQFF

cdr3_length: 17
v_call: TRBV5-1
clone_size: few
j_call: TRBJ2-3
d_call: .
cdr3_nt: TGCGCCAGCACACCTCGGAAGGGAGGGGGTAGCACAGATACGCAGTATTTT
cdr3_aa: CASTPRKGGGSTDTQYF

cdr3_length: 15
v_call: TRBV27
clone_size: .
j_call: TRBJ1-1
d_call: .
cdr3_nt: TGTGCCAGCAGTTTGCTGAGGGGGGGCAACACTGAAGCTTTCTTT
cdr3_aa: CASSLLRGGNTEAFF

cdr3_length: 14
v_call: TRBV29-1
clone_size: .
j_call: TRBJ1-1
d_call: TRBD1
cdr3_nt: TGCAGCGTTGAAGAGGAGAGACAGGGAACTGAAGCTTTCTTT
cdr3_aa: CSVEEERQGTEAFF

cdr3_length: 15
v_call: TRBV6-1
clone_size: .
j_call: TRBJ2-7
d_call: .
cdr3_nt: TGTGCCAGCAGTGAATCGGGAGACAGGGAGTACGAGCAGTACTTC
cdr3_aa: CASSESGDREYEQYF

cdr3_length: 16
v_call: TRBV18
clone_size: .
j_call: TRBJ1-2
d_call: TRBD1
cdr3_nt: TGTGCCAGCTCACCATCTGAGGGACAGGGGGCGATTGGCTACACCTTC
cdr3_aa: CASSPSEGQGAIGYTF

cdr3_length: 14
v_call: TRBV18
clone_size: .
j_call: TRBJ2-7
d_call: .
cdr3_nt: TGTGCCAGCTCACCAAGTCAGGGGTCCTACGAGCAGTACTTC
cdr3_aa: CASSPSQGSYEQYF

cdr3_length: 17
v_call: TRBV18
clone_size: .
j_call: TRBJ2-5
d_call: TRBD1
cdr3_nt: TGTGCCAGCTCACCACCGGCGACCAGGGGGCCGGGGGAGACCCAGTACTTC
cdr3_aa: CASSPPATRGPGETQYF

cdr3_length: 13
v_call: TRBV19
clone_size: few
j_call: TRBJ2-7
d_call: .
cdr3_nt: TGTGCCAGTAGTCCACCACAGACCTACGAGCAGTACTTC
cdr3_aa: CASSPPQTYEQYF